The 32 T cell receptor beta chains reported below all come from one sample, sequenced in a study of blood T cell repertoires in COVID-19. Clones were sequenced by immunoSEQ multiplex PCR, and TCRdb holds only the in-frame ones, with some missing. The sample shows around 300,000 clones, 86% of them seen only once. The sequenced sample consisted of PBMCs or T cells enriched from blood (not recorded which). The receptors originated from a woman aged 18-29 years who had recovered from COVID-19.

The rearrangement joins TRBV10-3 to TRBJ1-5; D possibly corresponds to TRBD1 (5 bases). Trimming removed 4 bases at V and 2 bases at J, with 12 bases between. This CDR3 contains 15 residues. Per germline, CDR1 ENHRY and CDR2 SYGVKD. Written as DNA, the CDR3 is TGTGCCATCAGTGTGGGGGGGATGGGCAATCAGCCCCAGCATTTT. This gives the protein CAISVGGMGNQPQHF.

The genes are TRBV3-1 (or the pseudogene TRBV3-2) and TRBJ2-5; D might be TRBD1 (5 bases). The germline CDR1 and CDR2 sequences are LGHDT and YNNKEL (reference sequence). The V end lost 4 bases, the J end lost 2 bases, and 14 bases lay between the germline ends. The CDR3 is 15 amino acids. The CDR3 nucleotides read TGTGCCAGCAGCCCACAGGCCCCCCTACAAGAGACCCAGTACTTC. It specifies CASSPQAPLQETQYF.

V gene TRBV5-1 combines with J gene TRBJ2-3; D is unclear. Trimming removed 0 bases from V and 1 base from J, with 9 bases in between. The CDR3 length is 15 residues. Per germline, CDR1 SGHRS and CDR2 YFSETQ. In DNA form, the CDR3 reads TGCGCCAGCAGCTTGGCCGTTGTTGGCACAGATACGCAGTATTTT. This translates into CASSLAVVGTDTQYF.

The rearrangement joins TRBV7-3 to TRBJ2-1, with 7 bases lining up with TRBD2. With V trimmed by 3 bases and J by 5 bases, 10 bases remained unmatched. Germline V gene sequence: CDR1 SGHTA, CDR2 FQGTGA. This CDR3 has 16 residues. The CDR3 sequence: CASSFGWASGHNEQFF. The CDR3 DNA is TGTGCCAGCAGCTTTGGTTGGGCTAGCGGCCACAATGAGCAGTTCTTC.

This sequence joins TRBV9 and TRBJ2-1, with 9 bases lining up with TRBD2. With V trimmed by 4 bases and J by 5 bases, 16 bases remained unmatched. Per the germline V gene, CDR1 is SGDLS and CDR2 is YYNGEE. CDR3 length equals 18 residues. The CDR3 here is CASSPSTNSGSFHNEQFF. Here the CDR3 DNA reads TGTGCCAGCAGCCCGTCAACGAATAGCGGGAGTTTCCACAATGAGCAGTTCTTC.

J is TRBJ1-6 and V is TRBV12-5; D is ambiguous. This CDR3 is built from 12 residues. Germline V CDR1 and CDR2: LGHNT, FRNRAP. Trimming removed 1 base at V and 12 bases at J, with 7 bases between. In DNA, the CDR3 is TGTGCTAGTGGTTTGGATATGCGACCCCTCCACTTT. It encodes CASGLDMRPLHF.

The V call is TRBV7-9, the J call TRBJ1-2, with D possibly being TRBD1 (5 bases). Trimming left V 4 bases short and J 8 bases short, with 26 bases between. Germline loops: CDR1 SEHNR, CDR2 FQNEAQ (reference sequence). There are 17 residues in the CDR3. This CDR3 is CASSSLGGFEGPGGYTF. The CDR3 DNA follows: TGTGCCAGCAGCTCCCTGGGAGGCTTTGAGGGTCCAGGGGGCTACACCTTC. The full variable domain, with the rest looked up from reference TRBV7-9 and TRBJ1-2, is DTGVSQNPRHKITKRGQNVTFRCDPISEHNRLYWYRQTLGQGPEFLTYFQNEAQLEKSRLLSDRFSAERPKGSFSTLEIQRTEQGDSAMYLCASSSLGGFEGPGGYTFGSGTRLTVV.

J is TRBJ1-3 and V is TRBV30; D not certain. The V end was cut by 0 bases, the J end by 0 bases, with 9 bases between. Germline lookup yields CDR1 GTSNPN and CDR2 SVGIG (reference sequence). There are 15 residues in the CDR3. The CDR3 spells CAWSVLGGSGNTIYF. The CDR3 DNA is TGTGCCTGGAGTGTACTCGGAGGCTCTGGAAACACCATATATTTT.

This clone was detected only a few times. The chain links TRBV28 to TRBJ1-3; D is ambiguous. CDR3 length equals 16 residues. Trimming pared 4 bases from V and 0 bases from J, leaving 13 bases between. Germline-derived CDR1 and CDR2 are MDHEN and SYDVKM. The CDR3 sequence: CASSSPIPSSGNTIYF. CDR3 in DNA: TGTGCCAGCAGTTCCCCGATCCCGAGCTCTGGAAACACCATATATTTT.

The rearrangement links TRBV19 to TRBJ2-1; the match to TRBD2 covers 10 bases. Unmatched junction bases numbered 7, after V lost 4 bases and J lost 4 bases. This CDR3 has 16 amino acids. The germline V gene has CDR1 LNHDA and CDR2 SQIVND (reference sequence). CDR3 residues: CASSNQLAGVYNEQFF. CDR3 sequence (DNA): TGTGCCAGTAGTAATCAGCTAGCGGGGGTGTACAATGAGCAGTTCTTC.

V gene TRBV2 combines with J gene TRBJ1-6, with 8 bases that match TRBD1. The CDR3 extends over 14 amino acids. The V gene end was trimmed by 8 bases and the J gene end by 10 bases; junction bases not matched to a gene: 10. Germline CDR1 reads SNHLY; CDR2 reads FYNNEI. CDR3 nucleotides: TGTGCCAGCGAGGGGACAGGCTTAAGATCACCCCTCCACTTT. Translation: CASEGTGLRSPLHF.

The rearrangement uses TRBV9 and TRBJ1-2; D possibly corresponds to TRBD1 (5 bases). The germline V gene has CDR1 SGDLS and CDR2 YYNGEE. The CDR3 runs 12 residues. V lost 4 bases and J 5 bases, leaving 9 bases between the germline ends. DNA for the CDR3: TGTGCCAGCAGCACCCGACAGTATGGCTACACCTTC. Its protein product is CASSTRQYGYTF.

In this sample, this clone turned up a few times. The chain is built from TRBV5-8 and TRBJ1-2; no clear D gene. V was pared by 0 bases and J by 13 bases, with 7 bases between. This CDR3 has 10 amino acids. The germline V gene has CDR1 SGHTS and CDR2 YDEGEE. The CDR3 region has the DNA TGTGCCAGCAGCTTGGTGAGCACCACCTTC. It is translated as CASSLVSTTF.

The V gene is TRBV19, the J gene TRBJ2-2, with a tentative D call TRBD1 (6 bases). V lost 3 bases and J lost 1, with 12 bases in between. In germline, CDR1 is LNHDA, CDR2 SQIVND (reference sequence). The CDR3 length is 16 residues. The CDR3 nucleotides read TGTGCCAGTAGTATCGGCGGACAGTGGAACACCGGGGAGCTGTTTTTT. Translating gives CASSIGGQWNTGELFF.

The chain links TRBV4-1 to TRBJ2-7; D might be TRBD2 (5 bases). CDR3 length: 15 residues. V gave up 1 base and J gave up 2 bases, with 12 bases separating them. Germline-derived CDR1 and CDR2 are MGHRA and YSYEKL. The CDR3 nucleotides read TGCGCCAGCAGCCAAGCTTCCACTAGAGCCTACGAGCAGTACTTC. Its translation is CASSQASTRAYEQYF.

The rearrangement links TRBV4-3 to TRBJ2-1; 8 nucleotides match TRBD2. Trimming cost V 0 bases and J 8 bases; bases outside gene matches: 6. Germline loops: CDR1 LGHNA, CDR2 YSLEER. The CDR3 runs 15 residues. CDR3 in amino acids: CASSQDRATSDEQFF. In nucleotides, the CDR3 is TGCGCCAGCAGCCAAGATAGGGCGACTAGCGATGAGCAGTTCTTC.

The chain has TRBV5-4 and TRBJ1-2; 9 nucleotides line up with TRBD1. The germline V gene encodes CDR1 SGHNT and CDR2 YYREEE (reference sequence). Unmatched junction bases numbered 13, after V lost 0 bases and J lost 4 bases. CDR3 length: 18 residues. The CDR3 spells CASSLARRDREGGYGYTF. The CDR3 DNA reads TGTGCCAGCAGCTTGGCCAGGAGGGACAGGGAGGGGGGCTATGGCTACACCTTC.

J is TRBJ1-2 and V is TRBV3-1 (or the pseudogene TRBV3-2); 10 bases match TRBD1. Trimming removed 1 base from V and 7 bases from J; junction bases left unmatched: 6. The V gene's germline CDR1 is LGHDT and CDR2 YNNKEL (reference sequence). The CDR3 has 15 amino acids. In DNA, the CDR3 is TGTGCCAGCAGCCAAGCAGGACAGGGGGTTGGTGGCTACACCTTC. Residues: CASSQAGQGVGGYTF.

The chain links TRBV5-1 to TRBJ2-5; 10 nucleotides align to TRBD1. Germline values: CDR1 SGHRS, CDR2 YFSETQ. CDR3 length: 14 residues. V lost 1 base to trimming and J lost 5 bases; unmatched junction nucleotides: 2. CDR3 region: CASSLWTGGETQYF. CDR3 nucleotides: TGCGCCAGCAGCTTGTGGACAGGGGGGGAGACCCAGTACTTC.

CDR3 residues: CASSLTGAGGIFTDTQYF. CDR3 DNA sequence: TGCGCCAGCAGCTTAACCGGGGCCGGGGGGATTTTCACAGATACGCAGTATTTT. The chain joins TRBV5-1 to TRBJ2-3, with 7 bases fitting TRBD2. V was clipped by 2 bases and J by 2 bases; unmatched bases: 14. The CDR3 is 18 amino acids. The germline V gene encodes CDR1 SGHRS and CDR2 YFSETQ.

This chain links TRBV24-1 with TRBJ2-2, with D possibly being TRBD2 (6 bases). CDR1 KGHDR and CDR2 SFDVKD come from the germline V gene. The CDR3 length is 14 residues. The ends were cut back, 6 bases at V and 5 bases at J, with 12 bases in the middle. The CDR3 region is CATSRSGLTGELFF. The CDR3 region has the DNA TGTGCCACCAGTCGTAGCGGTCTAACCGGGGAGCTGTTTTTT.

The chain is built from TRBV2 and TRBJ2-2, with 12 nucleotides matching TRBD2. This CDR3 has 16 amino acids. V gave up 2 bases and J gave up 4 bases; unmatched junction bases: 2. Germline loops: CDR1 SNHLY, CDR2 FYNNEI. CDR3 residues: CASSERLAGVTGELFF. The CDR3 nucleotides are TGTGCCAGCAGTGAAAGACTAGCGGGAGTCACCGGGGAGCTGTTTTTT.

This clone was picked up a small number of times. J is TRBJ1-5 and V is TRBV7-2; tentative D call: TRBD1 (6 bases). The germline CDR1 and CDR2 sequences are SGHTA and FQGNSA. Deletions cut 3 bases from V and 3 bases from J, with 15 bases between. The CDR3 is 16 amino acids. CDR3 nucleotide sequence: TGTGCCAGCAGCTTTGACGGGACAAACTACAATCAGCCCCAGCATTTT. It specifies CASSFDGTNYNQPQHF.

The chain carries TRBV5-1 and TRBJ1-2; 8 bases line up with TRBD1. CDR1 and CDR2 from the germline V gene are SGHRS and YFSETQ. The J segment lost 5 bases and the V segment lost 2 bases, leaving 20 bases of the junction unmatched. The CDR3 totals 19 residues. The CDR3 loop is CASSLEPPTGQGVWYGYTF. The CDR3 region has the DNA TGCGCCAGCAGCTTAGAGCCCCCTACCGGACAGGGAGTGTGGTATGGCTACACCTTC.

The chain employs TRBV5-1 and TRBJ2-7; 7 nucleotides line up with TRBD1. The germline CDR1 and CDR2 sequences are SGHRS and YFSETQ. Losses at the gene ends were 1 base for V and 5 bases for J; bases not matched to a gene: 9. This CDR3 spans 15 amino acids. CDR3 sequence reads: CASSLQSGQYNEQYF. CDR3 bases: TGCGCCAGCAGCTTGCAGTCGGGACAGTATAACGAGCAGTACTTC.

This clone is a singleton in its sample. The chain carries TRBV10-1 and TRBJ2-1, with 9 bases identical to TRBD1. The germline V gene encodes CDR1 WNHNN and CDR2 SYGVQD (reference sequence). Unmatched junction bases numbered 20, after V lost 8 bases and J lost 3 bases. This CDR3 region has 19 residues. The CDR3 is CASGKDRGSRGRVYNEQFF. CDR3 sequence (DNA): TGCGCCAGCGGGAAGGACAGGGGTAGCCGGGGACGCGTCTACAATGAGCAGTTCTTC.

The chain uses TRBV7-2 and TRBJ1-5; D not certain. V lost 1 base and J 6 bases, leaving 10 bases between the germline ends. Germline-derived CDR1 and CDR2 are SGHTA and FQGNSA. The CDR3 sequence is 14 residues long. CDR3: CASSLDLSGQPQHF. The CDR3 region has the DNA TGTGCCAGCAGCTTAGATTTGAGCGGTCAGCCCCAGCATTTT.

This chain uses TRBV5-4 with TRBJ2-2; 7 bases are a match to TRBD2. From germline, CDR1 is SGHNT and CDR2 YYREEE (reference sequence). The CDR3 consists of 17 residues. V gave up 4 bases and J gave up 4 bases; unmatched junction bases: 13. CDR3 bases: TGTGCCAGCAGCCCCGGGGGAGGGGCGATAGGCACCGGGGAGCTGTTTTTT. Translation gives CASSPGGGAIGTGELFF. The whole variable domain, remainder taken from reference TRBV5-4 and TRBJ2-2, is ETGVTQSPTHLIKTRGQQVTLRCSSQSGHNTVSWYQQALGQGPQFIFQYYREEENGRGNFPPRFSGLQFPNYSSELNVNALELDDSALYLCASSPGGGAIGTGELFFGEGSRLTVL.

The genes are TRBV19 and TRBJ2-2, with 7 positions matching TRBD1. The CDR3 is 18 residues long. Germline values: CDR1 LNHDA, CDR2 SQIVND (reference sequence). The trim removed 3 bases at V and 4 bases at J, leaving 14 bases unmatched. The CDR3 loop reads CASSIRDIRQGSTGELFF. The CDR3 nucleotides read TGTGCCAGTAGTATCCGAGATATAAGACAGGGTTCCACCGGGGAGCTGTTTTTT.

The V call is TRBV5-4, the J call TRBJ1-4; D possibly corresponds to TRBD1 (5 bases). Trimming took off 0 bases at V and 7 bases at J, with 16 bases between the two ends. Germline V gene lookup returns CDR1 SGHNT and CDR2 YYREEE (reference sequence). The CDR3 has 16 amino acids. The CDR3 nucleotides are TGTGCCAGCAGCTTGGATCCTGCGACAGAGTCTGAAAAACTGTTTTTT. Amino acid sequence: CASSLDPATESEKLFF.

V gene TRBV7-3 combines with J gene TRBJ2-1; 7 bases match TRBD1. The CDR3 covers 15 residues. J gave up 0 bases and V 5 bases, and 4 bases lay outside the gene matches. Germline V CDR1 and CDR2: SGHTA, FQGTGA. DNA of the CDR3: TGTGCCAGCAGCACGGACAGGAGCTCCTACAATGAGCAGTTCTTC. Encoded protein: CASSTDRSSYNEQFF.

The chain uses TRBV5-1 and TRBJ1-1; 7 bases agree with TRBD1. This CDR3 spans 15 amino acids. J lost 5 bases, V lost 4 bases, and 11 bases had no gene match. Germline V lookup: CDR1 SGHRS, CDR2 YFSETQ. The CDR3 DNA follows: TGCGCCAGCAGCACGGAGGGGGCGCTTGGAACTGAAGCTTTCTTT. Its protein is CASSTEGALGTEAFF.